The clone carrying this T cell receptor beta chain occurred once. Its target is unknown. This sequence may be a read error, since a much larger clone differs from it by one base. Because the CDR3 is missing its conserved closing phenylalanine or tryptophan, this is likely a read error. This CDR3 contains 15 residues. The V and J ends lost 5 bases and 3 bases, in that order; junction bases with no gene match: 7. Per the germline V gene, CDR1 is KGHSH and CDR2 is LQKENI. The sample is drawn from a study of regulatory T cells in long-lasting Graves disease. Study as a whole: Graves' patients who were just diagnosed had used antithyroid drugs for under 3 months.

Study-level results: Among samples with persistent disease, TRBV28, TRBJ1-2 and TRBJ2-5 were favored.

As for time point: newly diagnosed GD, antithyroid drugs for less than 3 months. The TCR library used RNA extracted from PBMCs. With iRepertoire HTBI primers and Arm-PCR of CDR3 regions, TCR beta libraries were built. MiXCR was run by TCRdb on the multiplex PCR reads, yielding one entry per CDR3 protein. The sample lists 550,000 to 600,000 distinct CDR3 sequences; 15% to 20% were seen once. This sample also belongs to another study, concerning T cells in Graves' hyperthyroidism and ophthalmopathy. This second report adds: Ophthalmopathy was separated from stable hyperthyroidism by a 13 V-J model.

Sequencing was performed on peripheral blood mononuclear cells (PBMCs), taken at new diagnosis, from a patient treated with antithyroid drugs. This TCR derives from a man younger than 30 with Graves disease. The genes are TRBV18 and TRBJ1-1; TRBD1 agrees at 9 bases. For the CDR3, the DNA is TGTGCCAGCTCAACAGGGGGCGGGGGTTACACTGAAGCTTTCTCT. It translates to CASSTGGGGYTEAFS.